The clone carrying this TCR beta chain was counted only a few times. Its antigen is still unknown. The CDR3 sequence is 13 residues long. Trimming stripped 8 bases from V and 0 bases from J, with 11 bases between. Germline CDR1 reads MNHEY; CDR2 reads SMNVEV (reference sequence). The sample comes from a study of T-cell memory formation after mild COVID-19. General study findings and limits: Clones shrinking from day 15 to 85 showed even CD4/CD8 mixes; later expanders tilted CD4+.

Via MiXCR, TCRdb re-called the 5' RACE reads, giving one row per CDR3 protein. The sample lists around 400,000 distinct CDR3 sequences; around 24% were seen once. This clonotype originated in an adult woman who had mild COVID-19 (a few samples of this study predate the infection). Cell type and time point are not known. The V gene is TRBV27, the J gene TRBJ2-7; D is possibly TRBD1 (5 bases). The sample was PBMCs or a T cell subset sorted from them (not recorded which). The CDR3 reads CASAKGFSYEQYF. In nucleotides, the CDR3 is TGTGCCAGCGCCAAGGGGTTCTCCTACGAGCAGTACTTC.